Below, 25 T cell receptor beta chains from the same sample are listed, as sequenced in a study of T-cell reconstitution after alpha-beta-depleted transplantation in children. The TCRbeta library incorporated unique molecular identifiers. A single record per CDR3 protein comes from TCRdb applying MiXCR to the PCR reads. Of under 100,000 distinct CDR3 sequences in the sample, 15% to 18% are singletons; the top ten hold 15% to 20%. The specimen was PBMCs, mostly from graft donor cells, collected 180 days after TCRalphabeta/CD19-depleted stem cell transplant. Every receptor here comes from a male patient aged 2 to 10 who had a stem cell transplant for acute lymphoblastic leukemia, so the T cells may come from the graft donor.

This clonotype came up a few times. CDR3 residues: CSVDSPGSYEQYF. CDR3 bases: TGCAGCGTTGATAGTCCCGGCTCCTACGAGCAGTACTTC. The gene calls are TRBV29-1 and TRBJ2-7; no definite D call. Germline V gene sequence: CDR1 SQVTM, CDR2 ANQGSEA. V was trimmed by 3 bases and J by 0 bases, leaving 9 bases between them. The CDR3 is made up of 13 amino acids.

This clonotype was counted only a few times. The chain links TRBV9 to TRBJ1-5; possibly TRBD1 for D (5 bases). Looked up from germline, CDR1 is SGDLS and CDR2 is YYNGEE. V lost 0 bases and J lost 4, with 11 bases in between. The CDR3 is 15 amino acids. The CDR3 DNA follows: TGTGCCAGCAGCGTAGATCCGGGGGGAAATCAGCCCCAGCATTTT. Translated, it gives CASSVDPGGNQPQHF.

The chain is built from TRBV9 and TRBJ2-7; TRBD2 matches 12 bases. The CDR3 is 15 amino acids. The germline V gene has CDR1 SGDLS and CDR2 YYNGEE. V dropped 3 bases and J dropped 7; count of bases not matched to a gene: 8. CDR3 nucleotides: TGTGCCAGCAGCGCCCAGACTAGCGGGGGAGGAGAGCAGTACTTC. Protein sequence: CASSAQTSGGGEQYF.

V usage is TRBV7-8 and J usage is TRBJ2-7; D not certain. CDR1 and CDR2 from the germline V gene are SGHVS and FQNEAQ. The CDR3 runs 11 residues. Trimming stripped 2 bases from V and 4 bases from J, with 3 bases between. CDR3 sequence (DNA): TGTGCCAGCAGCTTAAGATACGAGCAGTACTTC. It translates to CASSLRYEQYF.

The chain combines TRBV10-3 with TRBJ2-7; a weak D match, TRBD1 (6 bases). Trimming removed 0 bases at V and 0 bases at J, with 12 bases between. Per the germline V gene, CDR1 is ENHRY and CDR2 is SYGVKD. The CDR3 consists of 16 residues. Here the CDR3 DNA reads TGTGCCATCAGTGAGTCAAGGGGGTTAAGCTCCTACGAGCAGTACTTC. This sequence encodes CAISESRGLSSYEQYF.

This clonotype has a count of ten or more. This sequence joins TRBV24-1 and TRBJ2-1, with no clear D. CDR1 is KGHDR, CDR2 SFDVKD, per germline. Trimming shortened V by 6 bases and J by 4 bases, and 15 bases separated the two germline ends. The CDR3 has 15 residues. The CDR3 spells CATSKSSWGYNEQFF. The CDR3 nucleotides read TGTGCCACCAGTAAATCATCCTGGGGTTACAATGAGCAGTTCTTC.

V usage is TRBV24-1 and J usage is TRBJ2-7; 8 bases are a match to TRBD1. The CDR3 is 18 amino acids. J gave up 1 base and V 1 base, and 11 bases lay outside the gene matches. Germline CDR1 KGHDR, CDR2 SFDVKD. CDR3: CATSDLIFPGQESYEQYF. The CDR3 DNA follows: TGTGCCACCAGTGATTTAATATTTCCGGGACAGGAGTCCTACGAGCAGTACTTC.

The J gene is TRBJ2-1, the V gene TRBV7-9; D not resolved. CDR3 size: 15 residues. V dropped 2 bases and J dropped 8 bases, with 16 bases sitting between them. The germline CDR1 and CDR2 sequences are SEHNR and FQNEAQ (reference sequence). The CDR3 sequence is CASSLLRNPQDEQFF. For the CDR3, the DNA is TGTGCCAGCAGCTTATTGCGGAACCCGCAGGATGAGCAGTTCTTC.

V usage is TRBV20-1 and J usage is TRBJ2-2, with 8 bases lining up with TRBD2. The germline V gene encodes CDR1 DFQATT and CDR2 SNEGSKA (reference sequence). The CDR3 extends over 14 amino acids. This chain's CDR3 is CRPGGGLEPGELFF. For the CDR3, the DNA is TGCAGACCGGGGGGGGGACTAGAGCCCGGGGAGCTGTTTTTT.

The chain's CDR3 is CASSPNRVQETQYF. CDR3 coding DNA: TGTGCCAGCAGCCCTAACAGGGTCCAAGAGACCCAGTACTTC. The rearrangement joins TRBV11-2 to TRBJ2-5, with a tentative D call TRBD1 (6 bases). CDR1 and CDR2 (germline): SGHAT, FQNNGV. V lost 5 bases, J lost 1 base, and 11 bases lay in between. CDR3 length: 14 residues.

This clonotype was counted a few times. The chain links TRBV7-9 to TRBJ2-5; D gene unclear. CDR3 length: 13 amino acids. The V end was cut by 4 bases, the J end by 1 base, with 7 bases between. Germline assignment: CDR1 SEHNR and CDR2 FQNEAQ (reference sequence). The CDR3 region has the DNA TGTGCCAGCAGCTCGTCTTTCCAAGAGACCCAGTACTTC. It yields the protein CASSSSFQETQYF.

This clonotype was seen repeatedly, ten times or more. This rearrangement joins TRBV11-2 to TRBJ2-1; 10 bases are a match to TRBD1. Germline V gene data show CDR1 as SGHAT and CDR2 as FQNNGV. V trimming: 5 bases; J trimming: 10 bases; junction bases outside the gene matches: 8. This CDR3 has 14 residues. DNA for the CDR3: TGTGCCAGCAGCCCCGGGACAGGGGAACGGGAGCAGTTCTTC. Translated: CASSPGTGEREQFF.

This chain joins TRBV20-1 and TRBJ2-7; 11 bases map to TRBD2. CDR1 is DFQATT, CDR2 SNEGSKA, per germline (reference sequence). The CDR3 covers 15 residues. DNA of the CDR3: TGCTGTGTTTTATCGCCGGGACTAGCGGACTACGAGCAGTACTTC. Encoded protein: CCVLSPGLADYEQYF.

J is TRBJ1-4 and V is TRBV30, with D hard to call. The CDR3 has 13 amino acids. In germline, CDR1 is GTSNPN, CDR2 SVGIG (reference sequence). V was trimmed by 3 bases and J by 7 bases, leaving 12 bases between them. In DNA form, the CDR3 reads TGTGCCTGGAGATGGGGATTGAGTGAAAAACTGTTTTTT. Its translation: CAWRWGLSEKLFF. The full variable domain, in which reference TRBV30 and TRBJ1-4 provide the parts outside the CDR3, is SQTIHQWPATLVQPVGSPLSLECTVEGTSNPNLYWYRQAAGRGLQLLFYSVGIGQISSEVPQNLSASRPQDRQFILSSKKLLLSDSGFYLCAWRWGLSEKLFFGSGTQLSVL.

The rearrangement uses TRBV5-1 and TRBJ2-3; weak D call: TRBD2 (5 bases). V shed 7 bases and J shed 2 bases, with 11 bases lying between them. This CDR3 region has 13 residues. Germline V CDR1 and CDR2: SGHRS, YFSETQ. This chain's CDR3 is CASGETFTDTQYF. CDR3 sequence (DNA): TGCGCCAGCGGGGAGACATTCACAGATACGCAGTATTTT. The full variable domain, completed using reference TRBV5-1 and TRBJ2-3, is KAGVTQTPRYLIKTRGQQVTLSCSPISGHRSVSWYQQTPGQGLQFLFEYFSETQRNKGNFPGRFSGRQFSNSRSEMNVSTLELGDSALYLCASGETFTDTQYFGPGTRLTVL.

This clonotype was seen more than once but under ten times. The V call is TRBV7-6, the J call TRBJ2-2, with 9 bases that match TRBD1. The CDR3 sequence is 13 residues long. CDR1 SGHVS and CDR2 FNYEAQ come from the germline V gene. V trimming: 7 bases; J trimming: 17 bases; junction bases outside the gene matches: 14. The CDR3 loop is CASNTYGGQGGFF. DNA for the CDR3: TGTGCCAGCAACACATACGGGGGACAGGGTGGATTTTTT.

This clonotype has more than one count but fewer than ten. The CDR3 is CASSPPLAGRETQYF. The DNA for the CDR3 is TGTGCCAGCAGCCCACCGCTAGCGGGGAGGGAGACCCAGTACTTC. This chain connects TRBV7-9 to TRBJ2-5; TRBD2 matches at 9 bases. The CDR3 runs to 15 residues. Germline V lookup: CDR1 SEHNR, CDR2 FQNEAQ (reference sequence). V was clipped by 5 bases and J by 5 bases; unmatched bases: 9.

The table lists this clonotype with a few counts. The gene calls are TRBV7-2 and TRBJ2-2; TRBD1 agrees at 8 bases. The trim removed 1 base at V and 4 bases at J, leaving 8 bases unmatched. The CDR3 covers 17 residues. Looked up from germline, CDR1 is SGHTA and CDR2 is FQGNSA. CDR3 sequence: CASSLGTGSGSTGELFF. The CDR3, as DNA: TGTGCCAGCAGCTTAGGGACAGGGAGTGGAAGCACCGGGGAGCTGTTTTTT.

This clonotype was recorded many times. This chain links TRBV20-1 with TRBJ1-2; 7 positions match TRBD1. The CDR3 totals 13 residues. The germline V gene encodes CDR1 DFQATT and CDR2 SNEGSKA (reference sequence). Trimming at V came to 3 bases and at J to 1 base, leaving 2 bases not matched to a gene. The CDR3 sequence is CSARGQNNYGYTF. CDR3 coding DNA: TGCAGTGCTAGGGGACAGAATAACTATGGCTACACCTTC.

CDR3 region: CSADDGGYQETQYF. The CDR3 nucleotides are TGCAGCGCTGATGATGGAGGGTACCAAGAGACCCAGTACTTC. V usage is TRBV29-1 and J usage is TRBJ2-5; tentative D call: TRBD2 (6 bases). Germline assignment: CDR1 SQVTM and CDR2 ANQGSEA. The length of the CDR3 is 14 residues. The V and J ends lost 7 bases and 0 bases respectively, with 15 bases between them.

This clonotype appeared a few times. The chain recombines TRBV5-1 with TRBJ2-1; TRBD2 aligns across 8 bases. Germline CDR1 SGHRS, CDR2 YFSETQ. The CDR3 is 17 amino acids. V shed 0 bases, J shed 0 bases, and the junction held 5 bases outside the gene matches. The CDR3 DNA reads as TGCGCCAGCAGCTTGGCCACGAGCGGGGGCTCCTACAATGAGCAGTTCTTC. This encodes CASSLATSGGSYNEQFF.

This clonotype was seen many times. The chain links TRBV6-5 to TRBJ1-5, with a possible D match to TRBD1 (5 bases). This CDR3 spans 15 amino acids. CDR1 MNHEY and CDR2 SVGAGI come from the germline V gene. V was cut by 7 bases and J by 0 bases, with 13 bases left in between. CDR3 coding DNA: TGTGCCAGCAAGATCAGGGCATATAGCAATCAGCCCCAGCATTTT. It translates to CASKIRAYSNQPQHF.

The CDR3 region is CASSVAGELFF. The CDR3 coding sequence is TGCGCCAGCAGTGTAGCCGGGGAGCTGTTTTTT. The V call is TRBV10-2, the J call TRBJ2-2; the D is unclear. The CDR3 is 11 residues long. V lost 4 bases and J lost 6, with 3 bases in between. Looked up from germline, CDR1 is WSHSY and CDR2 is SAAADI.

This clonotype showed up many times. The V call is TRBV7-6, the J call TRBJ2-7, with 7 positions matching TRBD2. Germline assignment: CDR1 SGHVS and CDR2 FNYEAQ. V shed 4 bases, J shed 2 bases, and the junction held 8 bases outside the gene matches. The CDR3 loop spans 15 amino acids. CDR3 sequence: CASSSQAGSPYEQYF. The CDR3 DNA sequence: TGTGCCAGCAGCTCACAAGCGGGGTCTCCCTACGAGCAGTACTTC.

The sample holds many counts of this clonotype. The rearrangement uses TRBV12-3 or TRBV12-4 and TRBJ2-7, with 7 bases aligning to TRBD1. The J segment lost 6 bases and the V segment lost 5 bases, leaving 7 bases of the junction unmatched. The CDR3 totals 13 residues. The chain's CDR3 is CASSHGQAAEQYF. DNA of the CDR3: TGTGCCAGCAGTCACGGACAGGCCGCCGAGCAGTACTTC.